Only one count was recorded for the clone carrying this T cell receptor beta chain. Its matching antigen is unknown. Assay used: immunoSEQ multiplex PCR; TCRdb lists only in-frame clones, some missing. The sample has some 170,000 clones, approximately 87% seen once; the top ten hold 1.4%. This record belongs to a study of cytomegalovirus exposure and HLA in healthy donors. Study-wide results and caveats: A list of 164 TCR beta chains associated with cytomegalovirus was given. In vitro confirmation showed three CMV-associated chains to be CMV antigen specific.

The TCR was taken from a woman aged 25-40 years in good health and CMV-seronegative. The sample comprised PBMCs.

CDR3 nucleotides: TGTGCCAGCAGTTACCTTAACACAGATACGCAGTATTTT. Its translation: CASSYLNTDTQYF. This sequence joins TRBV6-5 and TRBJ2-3; D unresolved. The CDR3 is 13 residues long. Trimming took off 2 bases at V and 2 bases at J, with 5 bases between the two ends. The germline V gene has CDR1 MNHEY and CDR2 SVGAGI.